These 8 T cell receptor beta chains originate from one sample sequenced in a study of radiotherapy plus CTLA-4 blockade in lung cancer (dated by TCRdb to 2016 to 2019). Libraries were constructed by the immunoSEQ multiplex PCR assay. In its TCRdb copy, this immuneACCESS table keeps in-frame sequences only and misses some clones. Where compared with another copy, unresolved V genes explain less than half of these, and the others have no known cause. Within this sample are tens of thousands of clones, with approximately 68% of them counted one time only. The ten largest clones take up 9.8% of the sample. The sequencing used peripheral blood, collected from a patient treated with radiotherapy plus ipilimumab. The receptor set was obtained from a human donor with non-small cell lung cancer who had stable disease on radiotherapy plus ipilimumab.

The chain joins TRBV5-1 to TRBJ2-7, with D perhaps matching TRBD1 (6 bases). Trimming pared 0 bases from V and 0 bases from J, leaving 7 bases between. Germline V lookup: CDR1 SGHRS, CDR2 YFSETQ. The CDR3 spans 14 residues. CDR3 nucleotides: TGCGCCAGCAGCTTGGGGACAGTCTCCTACGAGCAGTACTTC. Translated: CASSLGTVSYEQYF.

The chain uses TRBV4-2 and TRBJ1-1; 7 nucleotides agree with TRBD1. CDR3 size: 16 residues. CDR1 is LGHNA and CDR2 is YNFKEQ in the germline V gene. Trimming cost V 1 base and J 1 base; bases outside gene matches: 6. CDR3 loop: CASSQGMTGPNTEAFF. Here the CDR3 DNA reads TGTGCCAGCAGCCAAGGAATGACAGGGCCGAACACTGAAGCTTTCTTT.

The chain links TRBV4-2 to TRBJ1-1, with D maybe TRBD1 (6 bases). This CDR3 region has 16 residues. Germline V gives CDR1 LGHNA, CDR2 YNFKEQ. V dropped 0 bases and J dropped 2 bases, with 13 bases sitting between them. The CDR3 here is CASSQDTSGTNTEAFF. The CDR3 nucleotides are TGTGCCAGCAGCCAAGATACATCAGGGACAAACACTGAAGCTTTCTTT.

The chain joins TRBV7-8 to TRBJ2-7; TRBD1 matches 7 bases. CDR3 length: 16 amino acids. V lost 5 bases and J lost 3; bases outside the gene matches: 13. Per the germline V gene, CDR1 is SGHVS and CDR2 is FQNEAQ. The CDR3 sequence: CASSRGDGQDLYEQYF. The CDR3 DNA sequence: TGTGCCAGCAGCCGGGGAGACGGACAGGACCTCTACGAGCAGTACTTC. Full variable domain (rest looked up from reference TRBV7-8 and TRBJ2-7): GAGVSQSPRYKVAKRGQDVALRCDPISGHVSLFWYQQALGQGPEFLTYFQNEAQLDKSGLPSDRFFAERPEGSVSTLKIQRTQQEDSAVYLCASSRGDGQDLYEQYFGPGTRLTVT.

The chain recombines TRBV29-1 with TRBJ2-1; perhaps TRBD1 as D (6 bases). V lost 4 bases to trimming and J lost 8 bases, with 12 bases between them. This CDR3 is built from 12 residues. CDR1 SQVTM and CDR2 ANQGSEA come from the germline V gene. CDR3 nucleotide sequence: TGCAGCGTTGCCCCCCCAGGGGATGAGCAGTTCTTC. Translating it yields CSVAPPGDEQFF.

Remarks on this clone: The sample contains more than one DNA sequence encoding this CDR3. The CDR3 is CATSRDRGNEKLFF. The DNA for the CDR3 is TGTGCCACCAGCAGAGATCGGGGGAATGAAAAACTGTTTTTT. The chain uses TRBV15 and TRBJ1-4; weak D call: TRBD1 (5 bases). V was cut by 0 bases and J by 5 bases, with 7 bases left in between. Looked up from germline, CDR1 is LNHNV and CDR2 is YYDKDF (reference sequence). This CDR3 region has 14 residues. The whole variable domain, filled in from reference TRBV15 and TRBJ1-4, reads DAMVIQNPRYQVTQFGKPVTLSCSQTLNHNVMYWYQQKSSQAPKLLFHYYDKDFNNEADTPDNFQSRRPNTSFCFLDIRSPGLGDTAMYLCATSRDRGNEKLFFGSGTQLSVL.

V and J are TRBV6-5 and TRBJ1-2; 10 nucleotides match TRBD1. Per the germline V gene, CDR1 is MNHEY and CDR2 is SVGAGI. This CDR3 spans 16 amino acids. V lost 2 bases, J lost 4 bases, and 7 bases stayed unmatched. The CDR3 bases are TGTGCCAGCAGTTACGCTTTGACAGGGGGCTTCTATGGCTACACCTTC. It is translated as CASSYALTGGFYGYTF.

The rearrangement uses TRBV9 and TRBJ1-5, with D perhaps TRBD1 (5 bases). The CDR3 has 14 residues. The V gene's germline CDR1 is SGDLS and CDR2 YYNGEE. Trimming removed 0 bases from V and 7 bases from J, with 11 bases in between. The CDR3 loop reads CASSVGQGGQPQHF. In nucleotides, the CDR3 is TGTGCCAGCAGCGTAGGTCAGGGTGGGCAGCCCCAGCATTTT.